Reported below is one T cell receptor beta chain. This sample was included in a study of T cell responses to AZD1222 COVID-19 vaccine. Measured with immunoSEQ multiplex PCR; TCRdb has only the in-frame clones, and not every one. The sample lists approximately 110,000 clones, about 85% occurring once. Per germline, CDR1 MDHEN and CDR2 SYDVKM. The CDR3 sequence is 13 residues long. Trimming removed 7 bases from V and 6 bases from J, with 16 bases in between. The sample in question was peripheral blood, obtained on day 0 of AZD1222 vaccination. The chain uses TRBV28 and TRBJ2-7; D is perhaps TRBD1 or TRBD2 (5 bases each). This receptor was identified in an adult in good health. The CDR3 coding sequence is TGTGCCAGCATTACAGCCTTGGGACGCGAGCAGTACTTC. Encoded protein: CASITALGREQYF.